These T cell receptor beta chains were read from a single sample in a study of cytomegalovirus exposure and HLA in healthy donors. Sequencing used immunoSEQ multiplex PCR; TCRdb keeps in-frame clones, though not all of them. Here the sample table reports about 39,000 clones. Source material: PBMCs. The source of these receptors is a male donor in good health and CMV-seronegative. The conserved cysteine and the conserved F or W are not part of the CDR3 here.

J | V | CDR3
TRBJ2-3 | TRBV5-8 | ASSFKIRQGGPPSTDTQY
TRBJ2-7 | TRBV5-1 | ASSLAFGEQY
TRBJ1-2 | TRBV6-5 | ASSYWDRAGGYT
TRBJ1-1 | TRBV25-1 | ASSEQGSAAF
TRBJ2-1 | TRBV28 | ASRLHNEQF
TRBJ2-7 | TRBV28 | ASSLARRGAWEQY
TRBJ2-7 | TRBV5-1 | ASSTGTSTAYEQY
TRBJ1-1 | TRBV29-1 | SSYPGPNTEAF
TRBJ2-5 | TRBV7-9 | ASSLSFGGSETQY
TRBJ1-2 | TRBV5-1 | ASSLPPTRGGGYT
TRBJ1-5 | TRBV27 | ASSLYQDQPQH
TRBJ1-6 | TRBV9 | ASSKRDSPLH
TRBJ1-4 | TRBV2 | ASSKDSPGATNEKLF
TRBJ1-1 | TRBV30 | AWYPRGTEAF
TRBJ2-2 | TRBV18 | ASSETITGELF
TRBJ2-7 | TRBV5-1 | ASSATGGSYEQY
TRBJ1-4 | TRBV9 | ASSVDDSEKLF
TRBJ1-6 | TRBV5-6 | ASSLAGVRNSPLH
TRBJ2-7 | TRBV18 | ASSPGGVYEQY
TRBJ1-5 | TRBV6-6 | ASSYGQINSQPQH
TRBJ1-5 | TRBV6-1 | ASSDWTGKNQPQH
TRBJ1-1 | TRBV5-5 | ASSLGPGPNTEAF
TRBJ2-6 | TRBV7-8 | ASSLRVAGANVLT
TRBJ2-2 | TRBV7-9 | ASSLDRVTGELF